The clone carrying this T cell receptor beta chain was counted at least ten times. These data are taken from a study of CDR3 diversity in severe acne. TCRdb passed the PCR reads through MiXCR, listing each CDR3 protein once. Of under 95,000 distinct CDR3 sequences in the sample, roughly half were seen once. V lost 6 bases and J lost 3; bases outside the gene matches: 13. From germline, CDR1 is MGHDK and CDR2 SYGVNS. This CDR3 has 18 residues. The chain links TRBV25-1 to TRBJ2-7, with 14 bases fitting TRBD2. The sequence derives from a male donor in good health, serving as a control. Sequenced input: blood. The CDR3 DNA follows: TGTGCCAGCAGCCCGCGGACTAGCGGGAGGTCCCGTAACTACGAGCAGTACTTC. It specifies CASSPRTSGRSRNYEQYF.